This T cell receptor (beta chain) is drawn from a study of cytomegalovirus exposure and HLA in healthy donors. V was cut by 3 bases and J by 1 base, with 9 bases left in between. The CDR3 has 14 amino acids. The germline V gene encodes CDR1 MNHNS and CDR2 SASEGT. Amplification used 60 Vbeta primers and 13 Jbeta primers. TCRdb's copy holds only in-frame clones and misses some; the assay was immunoSEQ multiplex PCR. The table has roughly 150,000 clones, around 84% seen once. Sequenced sample: PBMCs. The TCR was taken from a woman aged 18-29 years in good health and CMV-seronegative. The rearrangement joins TRBV6-1 to TRBJ2-5, with D possibly being TRBD2 (6 bases). The CDR3 is CASSDTGGQETQYF. The CDR3 region has the DNA TGTGCCAGCAGTGATACCGGGGGCCAAGAGACCCAGTACTTC.